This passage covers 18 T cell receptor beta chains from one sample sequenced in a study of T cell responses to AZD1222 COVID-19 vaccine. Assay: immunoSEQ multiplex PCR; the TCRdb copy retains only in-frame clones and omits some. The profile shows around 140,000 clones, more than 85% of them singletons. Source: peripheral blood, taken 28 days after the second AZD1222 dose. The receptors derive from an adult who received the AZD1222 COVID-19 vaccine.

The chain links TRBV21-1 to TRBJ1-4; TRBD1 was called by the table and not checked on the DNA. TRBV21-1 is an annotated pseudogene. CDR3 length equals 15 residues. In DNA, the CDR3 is TGTGCCAGCAGCCCCCTCCGGCAGGTGGATGAAAAACTGTTTTTT. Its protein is CASSPLRQVDEKLFF.

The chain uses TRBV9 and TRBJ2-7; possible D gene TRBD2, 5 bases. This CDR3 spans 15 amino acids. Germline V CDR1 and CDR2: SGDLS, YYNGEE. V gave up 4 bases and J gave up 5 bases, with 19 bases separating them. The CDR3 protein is CASSSGKGDYDEQYF. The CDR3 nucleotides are TGTGCCAGCAGCTCTGGAAAAGGTGACTACGACGAGCAGTACTTC.

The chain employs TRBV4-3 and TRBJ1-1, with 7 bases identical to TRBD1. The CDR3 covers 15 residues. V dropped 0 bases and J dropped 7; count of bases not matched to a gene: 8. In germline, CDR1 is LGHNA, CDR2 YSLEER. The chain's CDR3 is CASSQDRQGGIEAFF. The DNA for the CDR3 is TGCGCCAGCAGCCAAGATCGACAGGGAGGGATTGAAGCTTTCTTT.

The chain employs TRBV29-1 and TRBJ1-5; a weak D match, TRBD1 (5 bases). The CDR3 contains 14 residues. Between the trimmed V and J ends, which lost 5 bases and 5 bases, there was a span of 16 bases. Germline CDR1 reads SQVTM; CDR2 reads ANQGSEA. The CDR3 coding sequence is TGCAGCGTTAGGGAACAGGCGGATGATCAGCCCCAGCATTTT. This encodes CSVREQADDQPQHF.

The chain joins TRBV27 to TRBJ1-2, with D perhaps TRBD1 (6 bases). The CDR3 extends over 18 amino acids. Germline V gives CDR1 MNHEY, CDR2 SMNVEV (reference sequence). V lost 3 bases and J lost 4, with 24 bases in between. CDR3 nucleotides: TGTGCCAGCAGTTTTGGCGCCGGGGGGGCCAATTTAGTCTATGGCTACACCTTC. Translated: CASSFGAGGANLVYGYTF.

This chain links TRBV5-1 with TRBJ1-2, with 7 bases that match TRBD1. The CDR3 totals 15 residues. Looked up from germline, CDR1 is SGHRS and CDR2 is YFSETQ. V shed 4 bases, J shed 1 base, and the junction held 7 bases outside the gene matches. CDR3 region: CASSRGSGGNYGYTF. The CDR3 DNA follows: TGCGCCAGCAGCCGAGGATCAGGGGGTAACTATGGCTACACCTTC.

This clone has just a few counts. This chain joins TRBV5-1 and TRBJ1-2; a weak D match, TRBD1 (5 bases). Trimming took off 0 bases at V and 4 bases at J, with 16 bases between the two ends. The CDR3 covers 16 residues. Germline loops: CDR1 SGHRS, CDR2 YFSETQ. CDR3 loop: CASSLEAGGSGYGYTF. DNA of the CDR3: TGCGCCAGCAGCTTGGAGGCCGGGGGTTCGGGCTATGGCTACACCTTC.

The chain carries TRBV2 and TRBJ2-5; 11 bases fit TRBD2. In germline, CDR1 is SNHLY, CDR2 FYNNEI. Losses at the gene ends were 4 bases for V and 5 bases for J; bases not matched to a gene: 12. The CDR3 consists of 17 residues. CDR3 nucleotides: TGTGCCAGCAGTGCCATGAATGGACTAGCGGGCGGGGAGACCCAGTACTTC. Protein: CASSAMNGLAGGETQYF.

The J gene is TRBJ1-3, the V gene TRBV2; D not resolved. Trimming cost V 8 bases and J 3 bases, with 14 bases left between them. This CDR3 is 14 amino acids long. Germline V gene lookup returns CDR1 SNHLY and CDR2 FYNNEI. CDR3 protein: CASQDSGGGNTIYF. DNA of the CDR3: TGTGCCAGCCAAGATTCGGGCGGTGGAAACACCATATATTTT. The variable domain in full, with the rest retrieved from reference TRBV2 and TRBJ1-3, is EPEVTQTPSHQVTQMGQEVILRCVPISNHLYFYWYRQILGQKVEFLVSFYNNEISEKSEIFDDQFSVERPDGSNFTLKIRSTKLEDSAMYFCASQDSGGGNTIYFGEGSWLTVV.

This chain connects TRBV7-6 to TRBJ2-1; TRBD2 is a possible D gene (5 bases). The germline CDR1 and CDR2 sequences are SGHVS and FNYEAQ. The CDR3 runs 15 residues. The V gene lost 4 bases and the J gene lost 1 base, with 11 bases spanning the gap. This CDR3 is CASSSEGRSYNEQFF. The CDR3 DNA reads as TGTGCCAGCAGCTCCGAGGGAAGGTCCTACAATGAGCAGTTCTTC.

In DNA form, the CDR3 reads TGTGCCAGCAGTTACTCAATTCTTAACTATGGCTACACCTTC. Its translation: CASSYSILNYGYTF. The J gene is TRBJ1-2, the V gene TRBV6-5; D uncertain. Germline assignment: CDR1 MNHEY and CDR2 SVGAGI. V was trimmed by 0 bases and J by 1 base, leaving 6 bases between them. CDR3 length: 14 amino acids.

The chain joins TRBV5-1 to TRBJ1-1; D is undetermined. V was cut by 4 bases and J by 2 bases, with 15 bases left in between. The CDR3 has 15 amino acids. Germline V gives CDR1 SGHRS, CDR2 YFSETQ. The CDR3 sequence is CASSPGDTFNTEAFF. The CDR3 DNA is TGCGCCAGCAGCCCTGGAGACACCTTTAACACTGAAGCTTTCTTT.

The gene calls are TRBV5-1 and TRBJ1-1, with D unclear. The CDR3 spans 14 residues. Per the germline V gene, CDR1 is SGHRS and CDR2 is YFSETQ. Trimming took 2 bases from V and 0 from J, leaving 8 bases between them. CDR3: CASSFGRMNTEAFF. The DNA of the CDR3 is TGCGCCAGCAGCTTCGGGCGGATGAACACTGAAGCTTTCTTT.

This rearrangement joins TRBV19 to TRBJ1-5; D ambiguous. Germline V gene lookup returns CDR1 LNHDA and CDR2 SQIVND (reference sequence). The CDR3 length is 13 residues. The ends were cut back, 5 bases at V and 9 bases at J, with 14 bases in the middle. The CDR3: CASSVLRFRPQHF. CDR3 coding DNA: TGTGCCAGTAGTGTACTTAGATTCCGGCCCCAGCATTTT.

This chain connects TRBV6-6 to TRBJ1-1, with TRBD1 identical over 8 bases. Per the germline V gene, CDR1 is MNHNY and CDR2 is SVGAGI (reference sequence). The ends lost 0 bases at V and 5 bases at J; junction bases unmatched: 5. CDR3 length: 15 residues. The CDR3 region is CASSYSTGGKTEAFF. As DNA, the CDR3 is TGTGCCAGCAGTTACTCCACAGGGGGAAAAACTGAAGCTTTCTTT.

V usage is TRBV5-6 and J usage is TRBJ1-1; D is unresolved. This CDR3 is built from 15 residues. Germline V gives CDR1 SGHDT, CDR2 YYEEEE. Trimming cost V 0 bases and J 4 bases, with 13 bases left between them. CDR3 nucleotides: TGTGCCAGCAGCTTGGCGTTCGCTTCGCCCACTGAAGCTTTCTTT. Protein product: CASSLAFASPTEAFF.

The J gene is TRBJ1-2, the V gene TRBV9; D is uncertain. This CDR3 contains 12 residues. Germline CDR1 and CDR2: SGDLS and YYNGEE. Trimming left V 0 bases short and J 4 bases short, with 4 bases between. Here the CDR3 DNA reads TGTGCCAGCAGCGTAGGAGGCTATGGCTACACCTTC. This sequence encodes CASSVGGYGYTF.

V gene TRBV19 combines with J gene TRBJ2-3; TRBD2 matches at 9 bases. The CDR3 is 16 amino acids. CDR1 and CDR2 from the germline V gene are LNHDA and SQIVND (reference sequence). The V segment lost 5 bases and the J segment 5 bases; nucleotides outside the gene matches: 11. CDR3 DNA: TGTGCCAGTAGTTGGAGGGGACTAGCTATTATAGATACGCAGTATTTT. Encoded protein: CASSWRGLAIIDTQYF.